Listed below are T cell receptor beta chains from one sample, sequenced in a study of cytomegalovirus exposure and HLA in healthy donors. Profiled with immunoSEQ multiplex PCR; TCRdb holds only in-frame clones, not every one. This table holds about 220,000 clones, roughly 75% found once. The specimen sequenced was PBMCs. The receptors shown here come from a woman aged 25 to 39 in good health and CMV-seronegative. Each CDR3 is given without its conserved first and last residue.

v_call,cdr3_aa
TRBV6-1,ASSNGPGNNEKLF
TRBV7-9,ASSQTTGVTEAF
TRBV9,ASSSHAGRGPDTQY
TRBV25-1,ASSPIGQSPYGYT
TRBV6-4,ASSDRGGASTDTQY
TRBV13,ASSSPQAGGRADTQY
TRBV11-3,ASSHIQGSGELF
TRBV29-1,SVGGRGFPQETQY
TRBV18,ASSQDRGGSYEQY
TRBV9,ASSPRQGDTEAF
TRBV29-1,SVGSNGSGNT
TRBV5-6,ASGPPGQGLSPLH
TRBV27,ASSPYNQPQH
TRBV4-2,ASSRDRGPGELF
TRBV5-1,ASSPRTGALNYGYT
TRBV7-9,ASSLDRGRPSNYGYT
TRBV7-3,ASSSRDFYNEQF
TRBV27,ASSYLAGGRTDTQY
TRBV5-4,ASSQGQGDGGNTIY
TRBV30,AWSSGQGNSPLH
TRBV5-6,ASSAGWNTGELF
TRBV11-3,ASSFTRVDTQY
TRBV6-1,ASSEWVSGAPTDTQY
TRBV9,ASSLRDSKAYEQY
TRBV18,ASSRGDRGNTEAF
TRBV6-1,ASSEDPDMNTEAF
TRBV29-1,SASDRFGANVLT
TRBV6-1,ASSQAGGYGYT
TRBV6-1,ASSPTGISGNTIY
TRBV4-1,ASSQEDRGTGNTIY
TRBV2,ASRPLPGGGGELF
TRBV7-9,ASSPPGNYGYT
TRBV7-3,ASSLPQALGTVNTGELF
TRBV11-1,ASSQTGGHSNTGELF
TRBV7-8,ASSRTGAISGNTIY
TRBV6-6,ASNSGGQETQY
TRBV4-1,ASSQEELAGVRDEQF
TRBV10-1,ASRRRVNEVNQPQH
TRBV27,ASSLLQQGAGTEAF
TRBV27,ASSLGAGQNTEAF
TRBV4-1,ASSPAGSIIDTQY
TRBV5-1,ASSLGGGPNEQY
TRBV7-9,ASSTEALSGRRFYEQY
TRBV5-1,ASSSNRDREGYT
TRBV2,ASSDWRGAYNEQF
TRBV6-6,ASRYLAGARHEQF
TRBV6-5,ASNNRANTGELF
TRBV11-3,ASSLGSDGYT
TRBV2,VSSDYDNRSGANVLT